This entry is about one T cell receptor beta chain. The antigen remains unidentified. The data are from a study of blood T cells in healthy people across ages. Overall study findings and caveats: Per million T cells, the diversity of TCR beta decreased roughly linearly as age advanced. Long-lived donors had more naive CD4+ cells and higher diversity than aged donors.

Every donor gave approximately 10 milliliters of peripheral blood. The CDR3 has 14 amino acids. V lost 0 bases and J lost 0, with 8 bases in between. The germline gives CDR1 DFQATT, CDR2 SNEGSKA (reference sequence). Together with a sample-barcoded 5' primer, a J-beta primer mix was included in a second PCR lasting about 7 to 12 cycles. Each cDNA molecule was tagged by a template-switch adaptor that had 12 random nucleotides. TCRdb reprocessed the 5' RACE reads with MiXCR, giving one entry per CDR3 protein. The sample has about 1.8 million distinct CDR3 sequences; around 50% are singletons. The TCR was taken from a woman between 40 and 55 years old in good health. The chain links TRBV20-1 to TRBJ2-5, with D hard to call. Sample: blood. The CDR3, as DNA: TGCAGTGCTAGAGATTGTGATGACCAAGAGACCCAGTACTTC. Translation: CSARDCDDQETQYF.